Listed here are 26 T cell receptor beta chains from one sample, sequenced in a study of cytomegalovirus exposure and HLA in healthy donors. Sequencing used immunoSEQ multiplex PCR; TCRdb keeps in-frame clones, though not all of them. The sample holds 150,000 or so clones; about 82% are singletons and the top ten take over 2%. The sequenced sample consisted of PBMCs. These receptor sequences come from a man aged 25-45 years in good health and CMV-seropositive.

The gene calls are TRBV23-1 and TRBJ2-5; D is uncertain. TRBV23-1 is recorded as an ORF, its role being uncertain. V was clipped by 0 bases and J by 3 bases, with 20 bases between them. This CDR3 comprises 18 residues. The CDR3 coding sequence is TGCGCCAGCAGTCAATCCTGCATAGTCCACGATCAAAAAGAGACCCAGTACTTC. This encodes CASSQSCIVHDQKETQYF.

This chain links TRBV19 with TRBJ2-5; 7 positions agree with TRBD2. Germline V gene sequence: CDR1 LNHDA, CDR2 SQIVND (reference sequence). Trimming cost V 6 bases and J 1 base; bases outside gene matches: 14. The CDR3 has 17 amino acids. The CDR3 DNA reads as TGTGCCAGTAGGGATAGGAGGATTGGGAGGGGCCAAGAGACCCAGTACTTC. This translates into CASRDRRIGRGQETQYF. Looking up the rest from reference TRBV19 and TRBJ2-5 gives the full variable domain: DGGITQSPKYLFRKEGQNVTLSCEQNLNHDAMYWYRQDPGQGLRLIYYSQIVNDFQKGDIAEGYSVSREKKESFPLTVTSAQKNPTAFYLCASRDRRIGRGQETQYFGPGTRLLVL.

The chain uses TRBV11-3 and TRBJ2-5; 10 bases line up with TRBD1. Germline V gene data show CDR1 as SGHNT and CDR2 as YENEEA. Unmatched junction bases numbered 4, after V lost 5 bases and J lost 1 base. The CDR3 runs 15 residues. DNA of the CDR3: TGTGCCAGCAGCGCATGGGACAGGGGCCAAGAGACCCAGTACTTC. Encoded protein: CASSAWDRGQETQYF.

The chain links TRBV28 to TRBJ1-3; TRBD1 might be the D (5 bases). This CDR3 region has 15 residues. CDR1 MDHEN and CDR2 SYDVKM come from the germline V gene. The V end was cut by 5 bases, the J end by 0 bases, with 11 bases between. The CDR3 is CASSNQGPSGNTIYF. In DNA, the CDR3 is TGTGCCAGCAGTAACCAGGGTCCCTCTGGAAACACCATATATTTT.

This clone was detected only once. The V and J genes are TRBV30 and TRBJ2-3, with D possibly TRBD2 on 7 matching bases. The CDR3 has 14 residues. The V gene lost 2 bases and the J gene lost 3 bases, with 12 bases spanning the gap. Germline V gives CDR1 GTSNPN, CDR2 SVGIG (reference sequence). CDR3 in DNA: TGTGCCTGGAGTTTTGGGGGGGCGACAGATACGCAGTATTTT. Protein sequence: CAWSFGGATDTQYF.

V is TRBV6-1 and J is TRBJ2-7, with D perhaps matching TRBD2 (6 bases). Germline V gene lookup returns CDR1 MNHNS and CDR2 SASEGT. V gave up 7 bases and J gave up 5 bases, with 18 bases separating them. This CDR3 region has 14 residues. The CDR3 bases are TGTGCCAGCAAGGAGGGCACTAGTCCCCACGAGCAGTACTTC. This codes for CASKEGTSPHEQYF.

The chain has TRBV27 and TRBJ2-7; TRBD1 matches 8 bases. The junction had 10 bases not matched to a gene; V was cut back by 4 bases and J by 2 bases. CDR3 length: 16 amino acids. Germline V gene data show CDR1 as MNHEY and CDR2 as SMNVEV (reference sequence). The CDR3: CASSSKLDRVTYEQYF. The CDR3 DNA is TGTGCCAGCAGTTCTAAGTTGGACAGGGTCACCTACGAGCAGTACTTC.

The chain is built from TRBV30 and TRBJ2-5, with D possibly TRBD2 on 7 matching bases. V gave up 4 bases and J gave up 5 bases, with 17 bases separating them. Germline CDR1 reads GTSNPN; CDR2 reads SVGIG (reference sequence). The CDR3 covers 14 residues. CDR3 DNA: TGTGCCTGGAATATGCGGGGGAGGGGGGAGACCCAGTACTTC. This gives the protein CAWNMRGRGETQYF.

CDR3 coding DNA: TGCGCCAGCAGCTTGAGCGGGGAGACCTACAATGAGCAGTTCTTC. It is translated as CASSLSGETYNEQFF. This chain uses TRBV5-1 with TRBJ2-1; 7 nucleotides agree with TRBD2. The germline CDR1 and CDR2 sequences are SGHRS and YFSETQ. The CDR3 is 15 residues long. V lost 1 base and J lost 2; bases outside the gene matches: 3.

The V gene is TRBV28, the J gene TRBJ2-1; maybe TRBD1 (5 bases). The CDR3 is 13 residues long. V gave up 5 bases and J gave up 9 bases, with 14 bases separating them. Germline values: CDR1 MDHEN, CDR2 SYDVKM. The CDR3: CASSPQGFGEQFF. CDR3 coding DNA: TGTGCCAGCAGTCCTCAGGGTTTTGGTGAGCAGTTCTTC. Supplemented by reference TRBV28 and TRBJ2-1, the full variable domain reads DVKVTQSSRYLVKRTGEKVFLECVQDMDHENMFWYRQDPGLGLRLIYFSYDVKMKEKGDIPEGYSVSREKKERFSLILESASTNQTSMYLCASSPQGFGEQFFGPGTRLTVL.

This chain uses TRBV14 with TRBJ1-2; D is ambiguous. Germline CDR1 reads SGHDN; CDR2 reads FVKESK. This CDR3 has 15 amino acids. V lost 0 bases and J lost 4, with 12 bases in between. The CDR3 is CASSQEEAVSYGYTF. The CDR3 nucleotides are TGTGCCAGCAGCCAAGAAGAGGCCGTGAGCTATGGCTACACCTTC. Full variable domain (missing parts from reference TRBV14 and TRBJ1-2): EAGVTQFPSHSVIEKGQTVTLRCDPISGHDNLYWYRRVMGKEIKFLLHFVKESKQDESGMPNNRFLAERTGGTYSTLKVQPAELEDSGVYFCASSQEEAVSYGYTFGSGTRLTVV.

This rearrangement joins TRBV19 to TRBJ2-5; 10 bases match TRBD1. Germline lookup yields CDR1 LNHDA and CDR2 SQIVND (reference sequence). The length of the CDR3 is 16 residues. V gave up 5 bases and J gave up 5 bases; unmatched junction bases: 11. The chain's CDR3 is CASSARDRGMGETQYF. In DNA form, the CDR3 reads TGTGCCAGTAGTGCGCGGGACAGGGGTATGGGGGAGACCCAGTACTTC.

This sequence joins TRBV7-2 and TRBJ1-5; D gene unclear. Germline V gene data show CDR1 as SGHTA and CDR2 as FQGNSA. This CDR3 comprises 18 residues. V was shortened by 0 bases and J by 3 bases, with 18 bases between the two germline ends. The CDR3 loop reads CASSLAYPETLANQPQHF. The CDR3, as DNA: TGTGCCAGCAGCTTAGCTTATCCAGAAACCCTGGCCAATCAGCCCCAGCATTTT.

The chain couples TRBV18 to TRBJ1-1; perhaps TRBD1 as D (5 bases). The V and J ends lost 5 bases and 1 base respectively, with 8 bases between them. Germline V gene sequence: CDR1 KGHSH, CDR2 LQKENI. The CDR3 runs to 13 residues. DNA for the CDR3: TGTGCCAGCTCATCGGACAAGAACACTGAAGCTTTCTTT. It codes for CASSSDKNTEAFF.

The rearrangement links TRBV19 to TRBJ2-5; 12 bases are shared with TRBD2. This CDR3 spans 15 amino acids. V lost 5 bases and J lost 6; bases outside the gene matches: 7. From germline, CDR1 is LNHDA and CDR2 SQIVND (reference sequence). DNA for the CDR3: TGTGCCAGTAGTGGGGCTAGCGGGGGGGTTCAGACCCAGTACTTC. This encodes CASSGASGGVQTQYF.

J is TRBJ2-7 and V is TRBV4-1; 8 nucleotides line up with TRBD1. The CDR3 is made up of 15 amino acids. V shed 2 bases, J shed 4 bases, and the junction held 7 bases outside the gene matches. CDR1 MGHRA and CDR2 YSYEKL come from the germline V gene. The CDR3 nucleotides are TGCGCCAGCAGCCAACTGGGACAGGCCCATTACGAGCAGTACTTC. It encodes CASSQLGQAHYEQYF.

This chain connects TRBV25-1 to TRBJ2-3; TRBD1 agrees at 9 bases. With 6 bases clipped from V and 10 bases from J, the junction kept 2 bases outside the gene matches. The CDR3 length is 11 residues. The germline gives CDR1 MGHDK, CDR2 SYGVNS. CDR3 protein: CASRGQGAQYF. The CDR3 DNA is TGTGCCAGCAGGGGACAGGGAGCGCAGTATTTT.

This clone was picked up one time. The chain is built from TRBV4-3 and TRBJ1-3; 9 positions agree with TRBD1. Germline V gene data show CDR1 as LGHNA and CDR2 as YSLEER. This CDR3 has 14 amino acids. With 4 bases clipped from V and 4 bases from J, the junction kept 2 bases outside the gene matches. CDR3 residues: CASSLGQGGNTIYF. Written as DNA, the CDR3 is TGCGCCAGCAGCCTCGGACAGGGGGGAAACACCATATATTTT.

CDR3 DNA: TGTGCCAGCAGTGAATTTGCCCAGGGGGCGTGGGAGCTGTTTTTT. Protein sequence: CASSEFAQGAWELFF. The rearrangement links TRBV2 to TRBJ2-2, with 8 bases lining up with TRBD1. Losses at the gene ends were 2 bases for V and 9 bases for J; bases not matched to a gene: 8. This CDR3 is 15 amino acids long. Germline CDR1 reads SNHLY; CDR2 reads FYNNEI. The whole variable domain, remainder taken from reference TRBV2 and TRBJ2-2, is EPEVTQTPSHQVTQMGQEVILRCVPISNHLYFYWYRQILGQKVEFLVSFYNNEISEKSEIFDDQFSVERPDGSNFTLKIRSTKLEDSAMYFCASSEFAQGAWELFFGEGSRLTVL.

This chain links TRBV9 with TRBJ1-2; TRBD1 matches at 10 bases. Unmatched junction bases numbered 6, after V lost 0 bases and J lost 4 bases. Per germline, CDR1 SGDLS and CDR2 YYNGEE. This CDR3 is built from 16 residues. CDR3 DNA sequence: TGTGCCAGCAGCGTAGCTGGGACAGGGGCAGGCTATGGCTACACCTTC. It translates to CASSVAGTGAGYGYTF. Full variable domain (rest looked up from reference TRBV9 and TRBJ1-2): DSGVTQTPKHLITATGQRVTLRCSPRSGDLSVYWYQQSLDQGLQFLIQYYNGEERAKGNILERFSAQQFPDLHSELNLSSLELGDSALYFCASSVAGTGAGYGYTFGSGTRLTVV.

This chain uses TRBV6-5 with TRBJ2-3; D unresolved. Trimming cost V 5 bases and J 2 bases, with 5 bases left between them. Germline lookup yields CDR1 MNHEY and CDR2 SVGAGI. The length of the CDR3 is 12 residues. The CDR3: CASSQNTDTQYF. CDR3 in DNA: TGTGCCAGCAGTCAGAACACAGATACGCAGTATTTT.

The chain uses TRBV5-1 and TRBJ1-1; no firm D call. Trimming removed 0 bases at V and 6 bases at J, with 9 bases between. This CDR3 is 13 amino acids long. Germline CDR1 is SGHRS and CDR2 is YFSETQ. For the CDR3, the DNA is TGCGCCAGCAGCTTGGTGGAGGCGGCTGAAGCTTTCTTT. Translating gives CASSLVEAAEAFF.

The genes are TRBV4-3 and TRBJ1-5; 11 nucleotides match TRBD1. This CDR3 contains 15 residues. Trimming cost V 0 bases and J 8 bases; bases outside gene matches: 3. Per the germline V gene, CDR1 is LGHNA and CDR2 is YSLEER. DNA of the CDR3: TGCGCCAGCAGCCAAGAACGGACAGGGGGCGAGCCCCAGCATTTT. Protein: CASSQERTGGEPQHF.

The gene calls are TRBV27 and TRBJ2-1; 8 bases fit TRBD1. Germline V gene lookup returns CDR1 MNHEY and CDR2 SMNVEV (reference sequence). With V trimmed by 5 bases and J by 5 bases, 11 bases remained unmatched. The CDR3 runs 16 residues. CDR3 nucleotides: TGTGCCAGCAGTCCGGGTCCGGGACAGGCTAACAATGAGCAGTTCTTC. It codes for CASSPGPGQANNEQFF.

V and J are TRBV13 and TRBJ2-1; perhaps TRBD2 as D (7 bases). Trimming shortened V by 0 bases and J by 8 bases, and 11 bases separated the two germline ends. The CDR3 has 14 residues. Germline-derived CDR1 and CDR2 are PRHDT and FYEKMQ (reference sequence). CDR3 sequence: CASSLGGGAYEQFF. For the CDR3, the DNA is TGTGCCAGCAGCTTAGGTGGGGGGGCTTATGAGCAGTTCTTC.

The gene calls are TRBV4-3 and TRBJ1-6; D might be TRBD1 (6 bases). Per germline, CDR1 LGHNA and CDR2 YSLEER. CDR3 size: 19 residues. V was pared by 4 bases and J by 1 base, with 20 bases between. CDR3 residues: CASSPSGRLTGSYNSPLHF. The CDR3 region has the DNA TGCGCCAGCAGCCCTTCGGGTAGGCTTACAGGGTCCTATAATTCACCCCTCCACTTT.